The sequence of this TCR beta chain was determined in a study of cytomegalovirus exposure and HLA in healthy donors. Notes on the study in general: A later analysis reportedly identified an Asian-associated ancestry cluster as carrying fewer N-insertions than the roughly 670-donor mean. A later analysis showed TCR association rates differing by HLA locus, peaking at DRB1 and lowest at HLA-C.

This clone has only a few counts. The antigen remains unidentified. The PCR contained 60 Vbeta and 13 Jbeta primers. Measured with immunoSEQ multiplex PCR; TCRdb has only the in-frame clones, and not every one. Among about 110,000 clones listed, 74% were seen once. The sample consisted of PBMCs. This clonotype originated in a man between 50 and 59 years old in good health and CMV-seropositive.

CDR3 DNA sequence: TGTGCCAGCTCACCGCGGGAGGTCGGGAGAGGACAGCCCCAGCATTTT. Protein: CASSPREVGRGQPQHF. The chain uses TRBV18 and TRBJ1-5; no definite D call. The CDR3 sequence is 16 residues long. CDR1 is KGHSH, CDR2 LQKENI, per germline. Trimming took off 3 bases at V and 7 bases at J, with 19 bases between the two ends.